There are a few counts of the clone carrying this T cell receptor (beta chain). Its antigen is not known. This cohort consisted of healthy bone marrow donors. The source of the sample is a study of cytomegalovirus exposure and HLA in healthy donors. Study-wide findings and caveats: Within an earlier analysis, most TCR beta V segments proved productive either about 87% or about 30% of the time. Roughly uniform sequencing depth across donors was assumed, possibly incorrectly.

It was with 60 Vbeta and 13 Jbeta primers that the PCR ran. Here immunoSEQ multiplex PCR was the method, and the copy in TCRdb shows in-frame clones only, minus some. The data show some 120,000 clones, roughly 15% seen once. V trimming: 6 bases; J trimming: 1 base; junction bases outside the gene matches: 7. The CDR3 is made up of 15 amino acids. Per germline, CDR1 LNHDA and CDR2 SQIVND (reference sequence). V usage is TRBV19 and J usage is TRBJ2-7, with TRBD1 matching over 9 bases. This TCR was recovered from a woman younger than 30 in good health and CMV-seronegative. The specimen was PBMCs. CDR3: CASSSRGQGSYEQYF. In DNA form, the CDR3 reads TGTGCCAGTAGCTCGAGGGGACAGGGTTCCTACGAGCAGTACTTC.